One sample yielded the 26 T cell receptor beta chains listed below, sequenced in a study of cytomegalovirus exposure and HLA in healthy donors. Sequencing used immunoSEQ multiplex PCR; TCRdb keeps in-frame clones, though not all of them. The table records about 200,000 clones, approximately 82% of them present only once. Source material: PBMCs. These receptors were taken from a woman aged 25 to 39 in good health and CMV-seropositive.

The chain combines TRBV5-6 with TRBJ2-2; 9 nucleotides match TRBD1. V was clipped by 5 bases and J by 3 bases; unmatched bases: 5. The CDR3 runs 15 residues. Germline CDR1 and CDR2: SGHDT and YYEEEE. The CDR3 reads CASSAGTGYTGELFF. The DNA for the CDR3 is TGTGCCAGCAGTGCCGGGACAGGGTACACCGGGGAGCTGTTTTTT.

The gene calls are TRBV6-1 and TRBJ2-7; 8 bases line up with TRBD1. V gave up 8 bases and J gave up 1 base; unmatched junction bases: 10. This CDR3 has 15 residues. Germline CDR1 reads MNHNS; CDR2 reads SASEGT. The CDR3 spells CASPKARQGSYEQYF. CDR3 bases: TGTGCCAGCCCCAAAGCTAGACAGGGGTCCTACGAGCAGTACTTC.

The CDR3: CSVGESSGANVLTF. CDR3 nucleotide sequence: TGCAGCGTTGGAGAGAGCTCTGGGGCCAACGTCCTGACTTTC. The V call is TRBV29-1, the J call TRBJ2-6; unclear D gene. The CDR3 covers 14 residues. CDR1 and CDR2 from the germline V gene are SQVTM and ANQGSEA. Deletions cut 4 bases from V and 0 bases from J, with 7 bases between.

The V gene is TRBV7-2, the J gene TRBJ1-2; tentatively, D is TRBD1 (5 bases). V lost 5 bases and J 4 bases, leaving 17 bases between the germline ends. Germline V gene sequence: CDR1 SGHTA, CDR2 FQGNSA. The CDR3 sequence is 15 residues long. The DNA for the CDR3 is TGTGCCAGCAGCCCGAATAGGGGCGGGGGCTATGGCTACACCTTC. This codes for CASSPNRGGGYGYTF.

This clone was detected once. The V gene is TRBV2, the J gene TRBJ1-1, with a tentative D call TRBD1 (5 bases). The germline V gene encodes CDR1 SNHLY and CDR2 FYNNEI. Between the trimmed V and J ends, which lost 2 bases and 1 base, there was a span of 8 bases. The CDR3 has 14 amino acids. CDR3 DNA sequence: TGTGCCAGCAGTGAACAGGGATCGAACACTGAAGCTTTCTTT. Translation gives CASSEQGSNTEAFF.

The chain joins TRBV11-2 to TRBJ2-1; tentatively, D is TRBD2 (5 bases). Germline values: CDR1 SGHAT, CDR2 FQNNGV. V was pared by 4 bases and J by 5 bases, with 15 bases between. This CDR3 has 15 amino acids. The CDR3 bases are TGTGCCAGCAGCTACCGGGGTCGGGATGACAATGAGCAGTTCTTC. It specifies CASSYRGRDDNEQFF.

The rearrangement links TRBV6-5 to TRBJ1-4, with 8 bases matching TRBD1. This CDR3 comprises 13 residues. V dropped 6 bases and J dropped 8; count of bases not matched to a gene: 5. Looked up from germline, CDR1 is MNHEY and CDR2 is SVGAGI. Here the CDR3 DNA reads TGTGCCAGCAGGTTCGGGACAGGAGAAAAACTGTTTTTT. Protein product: CASRFGTGEKLFF.

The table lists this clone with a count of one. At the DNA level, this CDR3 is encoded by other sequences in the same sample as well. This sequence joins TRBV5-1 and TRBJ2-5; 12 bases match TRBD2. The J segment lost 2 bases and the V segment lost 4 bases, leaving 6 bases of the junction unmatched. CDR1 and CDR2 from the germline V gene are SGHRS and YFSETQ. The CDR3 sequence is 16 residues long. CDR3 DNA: TGCGCCAGCAGCCTCGGGCTAGCGGGAGGGCAAGAGACCCAGTACTTC. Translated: CASSLGLAGGQETQYF.

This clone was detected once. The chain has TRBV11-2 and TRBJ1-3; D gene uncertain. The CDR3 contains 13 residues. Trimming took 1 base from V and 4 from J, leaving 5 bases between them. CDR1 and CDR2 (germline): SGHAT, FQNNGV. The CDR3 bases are TGTGCCAGCAGCTTAGTTTCAGGAAACACCATATATTTT. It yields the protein CASSLVSGNTIYF.

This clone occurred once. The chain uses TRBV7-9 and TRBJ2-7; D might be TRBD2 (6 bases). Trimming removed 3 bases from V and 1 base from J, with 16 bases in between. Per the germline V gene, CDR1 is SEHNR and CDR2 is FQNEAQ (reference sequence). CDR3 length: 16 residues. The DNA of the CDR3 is TGTGCCAGCAGCTTTCCGTCGGGGGTAGGATCCTACGAGCAGTACTTC. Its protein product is CASSFPSGVGSYEQYF.

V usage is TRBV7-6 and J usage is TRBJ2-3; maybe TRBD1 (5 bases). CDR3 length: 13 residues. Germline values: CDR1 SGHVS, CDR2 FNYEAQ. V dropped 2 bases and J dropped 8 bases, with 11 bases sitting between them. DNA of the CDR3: TGTGCCAGCAGCTTAACTGCTAGGGGTACGCAGTATTTT. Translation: CASSLTARGTQYF.

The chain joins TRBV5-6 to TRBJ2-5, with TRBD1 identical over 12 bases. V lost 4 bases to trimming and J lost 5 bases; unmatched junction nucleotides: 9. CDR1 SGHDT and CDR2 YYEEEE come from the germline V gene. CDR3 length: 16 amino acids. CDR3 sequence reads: CASSATGTGGFETQYF. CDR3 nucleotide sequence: TGTGCCAGCAGCGCCACCGGGACAGGGGGCTTCGAGACCCAGTACTTC.

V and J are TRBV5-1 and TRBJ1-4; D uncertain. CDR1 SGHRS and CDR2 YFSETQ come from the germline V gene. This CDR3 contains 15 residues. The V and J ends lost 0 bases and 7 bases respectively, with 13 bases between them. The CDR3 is CASSLGGSLTEKLFF. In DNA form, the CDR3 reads TGCGCCAGCAGCTTGGGTGGTAGTCTTACTGAAAAACTGTTTTTT.

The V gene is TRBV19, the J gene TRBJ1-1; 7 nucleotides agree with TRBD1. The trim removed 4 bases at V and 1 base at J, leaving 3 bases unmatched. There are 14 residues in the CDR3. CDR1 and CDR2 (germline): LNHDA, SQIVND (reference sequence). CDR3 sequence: CASSTQGTNTEAFF. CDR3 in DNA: TGTGCCAGTAGTACACAGGGGACGAACACTGAAGCTTTCTTT.

The CDR3 reads CASSSPSGSVPTDTQYF. CDR3 in DNA: TGTGCCAGCAGCTCCCCTAGCGGGAGTGTCCCCACAGATACGCAGTATTTT. V usage is TRBV9 and J usage is TRBJ2-3, with 10 bases lining up with TRBD2. The CDR3 is made up of 17 amino acids. Unmatched junction bases numbered 10, after V lost 4 bases and J lost 2 bases. From germline, CDR1 is SGDLS and CDR2 YYNGEE.

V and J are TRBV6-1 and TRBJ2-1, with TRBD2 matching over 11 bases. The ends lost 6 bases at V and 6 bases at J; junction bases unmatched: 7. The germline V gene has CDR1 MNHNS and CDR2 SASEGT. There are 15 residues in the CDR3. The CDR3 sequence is CASSPLAGVLNEQFF. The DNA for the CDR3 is TGTGCCAGCAGCCCACTAGCGGGAGTTCTCAATGAGCAGTTCTTC.

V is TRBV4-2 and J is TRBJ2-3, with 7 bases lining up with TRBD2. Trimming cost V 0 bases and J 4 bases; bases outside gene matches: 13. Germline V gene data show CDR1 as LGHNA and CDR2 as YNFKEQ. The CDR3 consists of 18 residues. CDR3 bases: TGTGCCAGCAGCCAAGACCTCCGCCGGGGGGTAGGGGCAGATACGCAGTATTTT. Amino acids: CASSQDLRRGVGADTQYF.

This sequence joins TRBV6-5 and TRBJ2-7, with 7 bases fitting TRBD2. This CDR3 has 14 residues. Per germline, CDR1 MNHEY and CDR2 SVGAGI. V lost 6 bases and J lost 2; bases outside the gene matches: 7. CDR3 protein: CASRSSGAPYEQYF. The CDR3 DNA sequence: TGTGCCAGCAGATCTAGCGGAGCCCCCTACGAGCAGTACTTC.

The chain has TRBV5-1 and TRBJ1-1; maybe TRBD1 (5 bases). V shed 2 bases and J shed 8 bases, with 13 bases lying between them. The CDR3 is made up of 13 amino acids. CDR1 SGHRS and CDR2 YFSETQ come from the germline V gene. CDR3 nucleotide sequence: TGCGCCAGCAGCTTCTCGGCGCAGGGAGAAGCTTTCTTT. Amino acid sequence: CASSFSAQGEAFF.

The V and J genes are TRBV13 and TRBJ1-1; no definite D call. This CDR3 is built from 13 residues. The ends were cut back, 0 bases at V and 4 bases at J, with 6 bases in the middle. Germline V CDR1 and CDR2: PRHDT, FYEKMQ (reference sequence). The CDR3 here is CASSLGGATEAFF. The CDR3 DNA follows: TGTGCCAGCAGCTTAGGGGGAGCCACTGAAGCTTTCTTT. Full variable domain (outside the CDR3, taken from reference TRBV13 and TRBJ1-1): AAGVIQSPRHLIKEKRETATLKCYPIPRHDTVYWYQQGPGQDPQFLISFYEKMQSDKGSIPDRFSAQQFSDYHSELNMSSLELGDSALYFCASSLGGATEAFFGQGTRLTVV.

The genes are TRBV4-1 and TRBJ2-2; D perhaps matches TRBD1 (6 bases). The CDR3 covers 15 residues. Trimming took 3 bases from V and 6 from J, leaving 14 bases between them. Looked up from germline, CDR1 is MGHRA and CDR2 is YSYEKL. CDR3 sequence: CASSQINRESGELFF. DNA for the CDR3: TGCGCCAGCAGCCAGATCAACAGGGAGTCCGGGGAGCTGTTTTTT.

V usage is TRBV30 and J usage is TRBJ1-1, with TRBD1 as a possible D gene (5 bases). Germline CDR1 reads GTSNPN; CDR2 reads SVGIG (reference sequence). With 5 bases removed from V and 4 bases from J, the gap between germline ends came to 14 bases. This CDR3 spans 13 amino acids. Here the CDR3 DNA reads TGTGCCTGGGCCCGGGCAGGGATCACTGAAGCTTTCTTT. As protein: CAWARAGITEAFF.

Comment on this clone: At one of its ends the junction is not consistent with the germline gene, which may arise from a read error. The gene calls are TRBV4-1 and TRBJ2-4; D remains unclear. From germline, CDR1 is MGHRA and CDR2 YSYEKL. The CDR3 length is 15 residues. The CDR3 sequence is CASSHPLEAENIQYF. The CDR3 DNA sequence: TGCGCCAGCAGCCATCCCCTAGAAGCCGAAAACATTCAGTACTTC.

CDR3 bases: TGCAGCGTCGACAGGACTAGCGGAAGATTAACAGATACGCAGTATTTT. This sequence encodes CSVDRTSGRLTDTQYF. This chain connects TRBV29-1 to TRBJ2-3; TRBD2 matches at 10 bases. The J segment lost 3 bases and the V segment lost 6 bases, leaving 12 bases of the junction unmatched. The CDR3 is made up of 16 amino acids. Germline V gives CDR1 SQVTM, CDR2 ANQGSEA.

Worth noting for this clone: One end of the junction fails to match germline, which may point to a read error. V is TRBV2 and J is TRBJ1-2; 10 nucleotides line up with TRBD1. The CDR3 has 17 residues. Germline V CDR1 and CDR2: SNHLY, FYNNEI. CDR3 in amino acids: CASRDRGPTPSTDGYTF. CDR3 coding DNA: TGTGCCAGCCGTGACAGGGGGCCTACCCCGTCAACAGATGGCTACACCTTC.

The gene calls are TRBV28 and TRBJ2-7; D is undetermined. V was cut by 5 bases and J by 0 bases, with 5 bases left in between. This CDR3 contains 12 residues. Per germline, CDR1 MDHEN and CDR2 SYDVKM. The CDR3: CASSISSYEQYF. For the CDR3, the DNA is TGTGCCAGCAGTATCTCCTCCTACGAGCAGTACTTC.